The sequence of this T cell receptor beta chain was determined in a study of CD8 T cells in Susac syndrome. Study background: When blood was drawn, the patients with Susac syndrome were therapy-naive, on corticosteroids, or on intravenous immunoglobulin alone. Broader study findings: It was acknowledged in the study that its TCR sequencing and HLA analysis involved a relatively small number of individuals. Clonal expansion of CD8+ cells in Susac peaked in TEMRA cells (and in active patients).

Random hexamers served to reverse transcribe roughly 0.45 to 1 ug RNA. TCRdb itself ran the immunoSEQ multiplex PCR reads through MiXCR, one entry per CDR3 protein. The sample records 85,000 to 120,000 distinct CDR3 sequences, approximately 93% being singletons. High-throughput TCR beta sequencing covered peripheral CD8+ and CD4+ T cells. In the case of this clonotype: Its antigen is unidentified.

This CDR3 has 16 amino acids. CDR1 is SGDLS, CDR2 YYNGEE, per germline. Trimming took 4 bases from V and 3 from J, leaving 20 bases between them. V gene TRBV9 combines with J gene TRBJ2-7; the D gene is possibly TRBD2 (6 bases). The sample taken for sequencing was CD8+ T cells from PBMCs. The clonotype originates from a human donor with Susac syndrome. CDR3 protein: CASSPFEGRYSYEQYF. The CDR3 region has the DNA TGTGCCAGCAGCCCTTTTGAGGGGAGGTATAGCTACGAGCAGTACTTC. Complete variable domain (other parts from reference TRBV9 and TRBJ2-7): DSGVTQTPKHLITATGQRVTLRCSPRSGDLSVYWYQQSLDQGLQFLIQYYNGEERAKGNILERFSAQQFPDLHSELNLSSLELGDSALYFCASSPFEGRYSYEQYFGPGTRLTVT.